This TCR beta chain emerged from a study of blood T cell repertoires in COVID-19. The wider study: Italy, Spain and the United States were the sources of the convalescent and acute COVID-19 samples.

The participants were between roughly 18 and 100 years old and came from fewer than 25 US areas. Participants' reported clinical history set cohort assignment. The CDR3 length is 11 residues. The germline CDR1 and CDR2 sequences are SNHLY and FYNNEI. Losses at the gene ends were 6 bases for V and 10 bases for J; bases not matched to a gene: 2. As processed by the authors: From reference gene primer amplification, estimates of nucleated cell counts were derived. Method: immunoSEQ multiplex PCR; TCRdb's copy keeps in-frame clones and lacks some. Clone size and the V and J calls come from that table; the DNA yielded D and trimming. The table shows 360,000 or so clones, with 89% occurring only once.

This sequence joins TRBV2 and TRBJ2-1; 8 nucleotides align to TRBD1. This clonotype was sampled from a woman in her twenties or thirties who had recovered from COVID-19. Sequenced input: PBMCs or T cells enriched from blood (not recorded which). CDR3 amino acids: CASRGTGEQFF. CDR3 DNA: TGTGCCAGCAGAGGGACAGGAGAGCAGTTCTTC.